This paragraph reports one T cell receptor beta chain. Its antigen remains undetermined. Base qualities were left out, and no much larger clone turns up one base away. Relative to germline, V is missing 3 bases and J is missing 4 bases, with 3 bases of the junction outside any gene match. The germline V gene specifies MNHEY as CDR1 and SVGAGI as CDR2. The CDR3 spans 16 residues, from the cysteine through the phenylalanine. Only the CDR3 part of the read is kept: 48 bases, read in frame from the first base. This sample is part of a study of shared clonotypes between healthy human individuals (dated by TCRdb to about 2020). For the wider study: The cohort comprised a couple of women and a few men aged 18 to 49 years. For each donor, CD4 naive and CD4 memory were each given three plates, CD8 naive was given two plates, and CD8 memory was given one plate. To estimate repertoire size and how much clonotypes are shared between individuals, the study performed deep sequencing of blood TCR repertoires from about five healthy adults. To increase sequencing depth and limit assay-specific biases, TCR repertoire library preparation and sequencing were carried out by different laboratories using diverse techniques. Each donor's leukapheresis produced roughly between roughly 0.85 and 10 billion PBMCs.

What the work shows at the level of the full study, not this receptor alone: Across a handful of donors, approximately 4.9% of naive CD4, more than 3% of naive CD8, roughly 2.2% of memory CD4, and roughly 0.4% of memory CD8 clonotypes were shared. Because the study included only a small number of donors, the genetic and exposure-history diversity represented was limited. Even with the large sequencing depth, rarefaction of the sorted-subset datasets indicated that sequencing was incomplete. Pairwise subsampling led to the expectation that sequencing depth would affect the degree of clonotype sharing among donors. Only blood was sampled, and tissue TCR repertoires likely differ from those in blood. Higher generation probabilities were observed for clonotypes shared by all four sorted-subset donors than for non-shared clonotypes. Estimated clonotype richness was generally larger for naive than for memory subsets.

Using the deep immunoSEQ assay, multiplex PCR amplified TCR CDR3 regions from genomic DNA. Genomic DNA extracted from each cell subset was distributed evenly over all wells of several immunoSEQ 96-well plates, and each plate served as one replicate. Each replicate PCR for sorted subsets received roughly 0.2 ug genomic DNA, equal to about 30,000 T cell genomes. Purified libraries were measured with a Qubit 3.0 fluorometer, size-checked on a Bioanalyzer 2100, and measured again with the KAPA Library Quantification kit. A separate single-read 150-cycle Illumina NextSeq 550 flow cell was used to sequence each immunoSEQ 96-well plate. As for how the authors treated the data: The immunoSEQ output contained only junctional sequences without quality scores, so filtering could not match that applied to full-length reads. Sequences were annotated with PyIR, a Python wrapper for IgBLAST v1.9, and V/J genes and CDR3 were assigned using IMGT germline references. Reads were filtered out if the reads had weak V/J assignments (E-value above 1e-6), no CDR3, stop codons, out-of-frame junctions, or ambiguous translated residues. V3J clonotypes were defined by identical inferred V gene, J gene, and CDR3 amino acid sequence. Percentage overlap between repertoires was computed as shared unique clonotypes divided by the size of the smaller repertoire. Repertoire richness was assessed with RTK rarefaction, the Chao1 estimator, and Recon v2.1 estimates of unobserved clonotypes. For all TCRbeta clonotypes obtained by the gDNA method from a handful of donors, generation probabilities were computed with OLGA. TCRdb took over this immuneACCESS table, retaining in-frame rearrangements with V and J assigned. Such tables are incomplete; in checked studies, under half of the missing clones stem from an unresolved V gene, and the remainder is unexplained. The DNA was the basis for D and trimming; V, J and clone size are from that table. A total of more than 1.2 million clones appear in this sample, less than 99% of them only once. The ten largest clones take up about 0.4% of the sample.

The donors were healthy, HIV-negative adults with no recently reported acute infections or vaccinations. All donors were Caucasian adults living in Nashville, Tennessee, USA. CD4+ T cells were enriched by magnetic negative selection, after which naive cells were positively selected on CD45RA and the negative fraction was taken as the memory subset. Blood was obtained by leukapheresis, after which PBMCs were separated by Ficoll-Histopaque density gradient centrifugation and cryopreserved in liquid nitrogen vapor phase. Analytical flow cytometry was used to check the purity and quantity of each magnetically sorted T cell population. From each sorted fraction, genomic DNA was isolated and quantified by UV absorbance on a Nanodrop 2000c.

Sequencing was carried out using naive CD4+ T cells sorted from blood. The sample's cell subset or site label, decoded: CD45RA+ positively selected. The receptor chain draws on TRBV6-5 and TRBJ2-3; 14 middle bases align to TRBD2. The TCR originated in a young man in good health. The DNA sequence is given as TGTGCCAGCAGTTATCGACTAGCGGGAGGGGCAGATACGCAGTATTTT. Translated, it gives CASSYRLAGGADTQYF.